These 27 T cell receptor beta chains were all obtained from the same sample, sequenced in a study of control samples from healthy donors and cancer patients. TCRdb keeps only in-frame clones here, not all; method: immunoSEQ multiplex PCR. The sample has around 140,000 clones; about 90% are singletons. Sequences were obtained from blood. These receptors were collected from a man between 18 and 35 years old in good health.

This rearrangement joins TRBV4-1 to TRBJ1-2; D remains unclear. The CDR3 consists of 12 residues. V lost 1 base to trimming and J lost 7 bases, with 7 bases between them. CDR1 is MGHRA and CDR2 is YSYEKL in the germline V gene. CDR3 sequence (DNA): TGCGCCAGCAGCCAAGGAAGGTTTGGCTACACCTTC. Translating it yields CASSQGRFGYTF.

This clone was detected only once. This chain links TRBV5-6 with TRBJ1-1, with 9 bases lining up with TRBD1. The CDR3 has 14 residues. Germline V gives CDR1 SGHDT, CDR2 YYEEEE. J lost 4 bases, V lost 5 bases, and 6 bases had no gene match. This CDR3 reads CASSYPTGGTEAFF. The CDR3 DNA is TGTGCCAGCAGTTATCCGACAGGGGGCACTGAAGCTTTCTTT.

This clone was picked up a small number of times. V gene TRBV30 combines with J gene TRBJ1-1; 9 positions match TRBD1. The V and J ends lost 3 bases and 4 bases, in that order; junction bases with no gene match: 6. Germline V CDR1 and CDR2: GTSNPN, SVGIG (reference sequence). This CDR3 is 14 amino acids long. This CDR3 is CAWRGQGGGTEAFF. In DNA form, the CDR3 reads TGTGCCTGGAGGGGACAGGGAGGGGGCACTGAAGCTTTCTTT.

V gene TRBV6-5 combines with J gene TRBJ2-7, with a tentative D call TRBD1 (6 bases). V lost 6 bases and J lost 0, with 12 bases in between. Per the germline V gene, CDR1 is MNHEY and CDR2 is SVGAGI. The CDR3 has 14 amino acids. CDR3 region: CASRGQISSYEQYF. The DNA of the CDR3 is TGTGCCAGCAGAGGACAGATTAGCTCCTACGAGCAGTACTTC.

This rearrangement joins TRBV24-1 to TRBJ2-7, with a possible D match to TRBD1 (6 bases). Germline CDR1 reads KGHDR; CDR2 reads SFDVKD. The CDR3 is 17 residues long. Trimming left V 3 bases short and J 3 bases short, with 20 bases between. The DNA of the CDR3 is TGTGCCACCAGTGATCTACTTCATCCGCCGACAGGCTACGAGCAGTACTTC. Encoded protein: CATSDLLHPPTGYEQYF.

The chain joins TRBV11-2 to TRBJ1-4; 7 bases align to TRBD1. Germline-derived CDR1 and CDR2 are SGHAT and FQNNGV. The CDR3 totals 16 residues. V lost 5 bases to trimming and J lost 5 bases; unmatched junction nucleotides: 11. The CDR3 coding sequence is TGTGCCAGCAGCCCCAGACGACAGGGACTAAATGAAAAACTGTTTTTT. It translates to CASSPRRQGLNEKLFF. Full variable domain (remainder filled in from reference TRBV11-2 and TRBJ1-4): EAGVAQSPRYKIIEKRQSVAFWCNPISGHATLYWYQQILGQGPKLLIQFQNNGVVDDSQLPKDRFSAERLKGVDSTLKIQPAKLEDSAVYLCASSPRRQGLNEKLFFGSGTQLSVL.

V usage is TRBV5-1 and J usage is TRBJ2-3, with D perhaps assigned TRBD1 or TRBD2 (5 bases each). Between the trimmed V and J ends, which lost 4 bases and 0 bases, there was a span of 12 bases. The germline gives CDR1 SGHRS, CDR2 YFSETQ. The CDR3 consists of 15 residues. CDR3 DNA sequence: TGCGCCAGCAGCAAGGGACCCCTTAGCACAGATACGCAGTATTTT. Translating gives CASSKGPLSTDTQYF.

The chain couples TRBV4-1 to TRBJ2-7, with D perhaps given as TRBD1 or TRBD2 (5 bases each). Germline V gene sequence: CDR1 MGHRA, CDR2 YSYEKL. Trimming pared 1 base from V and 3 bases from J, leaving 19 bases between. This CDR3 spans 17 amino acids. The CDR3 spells CASSQVVPGRAGYEQYF. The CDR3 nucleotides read TGCGCCAGCAGCCAAGTTGTCCCCGGCAGGGCGGGCTACGAGCAGTACTTC.

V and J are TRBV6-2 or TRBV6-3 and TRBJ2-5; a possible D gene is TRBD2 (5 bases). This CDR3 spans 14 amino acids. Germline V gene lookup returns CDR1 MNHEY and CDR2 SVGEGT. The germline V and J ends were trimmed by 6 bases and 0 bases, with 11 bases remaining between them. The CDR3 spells CASSPLRDQETQYF. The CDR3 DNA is TGTGCCAGCAGCCCCCTGAGGGACCAAGAGACCCAGTACTTC.

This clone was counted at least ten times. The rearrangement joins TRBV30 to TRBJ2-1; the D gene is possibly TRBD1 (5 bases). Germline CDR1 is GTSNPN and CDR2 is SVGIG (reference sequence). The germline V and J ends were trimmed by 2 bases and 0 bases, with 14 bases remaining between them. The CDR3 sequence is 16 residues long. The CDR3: CAWSRGPKSSYNEQFF. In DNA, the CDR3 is TGTGCCTGGAGTAGGGGCCCTAAGAGCTCCTACAATGAGCAGTTCTTC.

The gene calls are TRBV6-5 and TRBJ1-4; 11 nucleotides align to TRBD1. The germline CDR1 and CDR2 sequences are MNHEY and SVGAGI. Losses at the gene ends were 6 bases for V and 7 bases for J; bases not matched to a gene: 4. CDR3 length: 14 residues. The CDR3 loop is CASRGDRGIEKLFF. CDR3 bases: TGTGCCAGCAGGGGGGACAGGGGGATTGAAAAACTGTTTTTT.

The CDR3 DNA sequence: TGCGCCAGCAAGGTCAGGGGTTCGAATGAGCAGTTCTTC. Protein product: CASKVRGSNEQFF. The chain has TRBV10-2 and TRBJ2-1; tentatively, D is TRBD1 (6 bases). Germline V gives CDR1 WSHSY, CDR2 SAAADI. The length of the CDR3 is 13 residues. Between the trimmed V and J ends, which lost 7 bases and 7 bases, there was a span of 14 bases.

The CDR3 sequence: CSASSGIVNSPLHF. The CDR3 DNA follows: TGCAGTGCTAGTTCGGGAATAGTAAATTCACCCCTCCACTTT. The chain links TRBV20-1 to TRBJ1-6, with unresolved D. Germline CDR1 and CDR2: DFQATT and SNEGSKA (reference sequence). V lost 3 bases, J lost 7 bases, and 13 bases lay in between. The CDR3 sequence is 14 residues long.

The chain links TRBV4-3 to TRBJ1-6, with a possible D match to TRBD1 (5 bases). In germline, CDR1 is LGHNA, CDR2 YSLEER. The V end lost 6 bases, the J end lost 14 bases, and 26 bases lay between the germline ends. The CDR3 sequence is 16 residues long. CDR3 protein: CASRPDSDNWGWALHF. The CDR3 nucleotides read TGCGCCAGCAGGCCAGATTCGGACAATTGGGGTTGGGCCCTCCACTTT.

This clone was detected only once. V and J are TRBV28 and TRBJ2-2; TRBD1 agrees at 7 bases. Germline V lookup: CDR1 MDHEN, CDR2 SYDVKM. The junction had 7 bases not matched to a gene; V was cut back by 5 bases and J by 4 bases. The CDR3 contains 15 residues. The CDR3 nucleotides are TGTGCCAGCAGTCCCCCGGCAGGGGGCACCGGGGAGCTGTTTTTT. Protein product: CASSPPAGGTGELFF.

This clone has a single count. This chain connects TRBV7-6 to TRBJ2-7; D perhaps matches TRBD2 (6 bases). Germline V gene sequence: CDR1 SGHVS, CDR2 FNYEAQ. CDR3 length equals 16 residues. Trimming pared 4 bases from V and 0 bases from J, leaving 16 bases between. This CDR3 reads CASSWGLVGGSYEQYF. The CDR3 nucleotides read TGTGCCAGCAGCTGGGGTTTGGTGGGGGGCTCCTACGAGCAGTACTTC.

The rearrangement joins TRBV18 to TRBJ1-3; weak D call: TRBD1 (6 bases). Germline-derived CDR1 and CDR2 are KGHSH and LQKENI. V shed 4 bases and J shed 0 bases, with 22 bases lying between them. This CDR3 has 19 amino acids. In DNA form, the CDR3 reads TGTGCCAGCTCACGGGAAATGACAGGCCCTGATATCTCTGGAAACACCATATATTTT. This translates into CASSREMTGPDISGNTIYF.

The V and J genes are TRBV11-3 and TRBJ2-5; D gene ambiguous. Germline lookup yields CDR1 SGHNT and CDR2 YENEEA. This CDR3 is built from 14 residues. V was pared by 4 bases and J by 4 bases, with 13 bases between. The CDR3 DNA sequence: TGTGCCAGCAGCTCCTCGGGCCTAGGAGAGACCCAGTACTTC. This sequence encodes CASSSSGLGETQYF. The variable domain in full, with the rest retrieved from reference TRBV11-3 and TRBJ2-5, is EAGVVQSPRYKIIEKKQPVAFWCNPISGHNTLYWYLQNLGQGPELLIRYENEEAVDDSQLPKDRFSAERLKGVDSTLKIQPAELGDSAVYLCASSSSGLGETQYFGPGTRLLVL.

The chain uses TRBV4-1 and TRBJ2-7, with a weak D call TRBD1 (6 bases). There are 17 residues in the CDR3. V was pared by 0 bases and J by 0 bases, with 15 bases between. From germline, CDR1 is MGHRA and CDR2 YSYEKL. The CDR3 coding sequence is TGCGCCAGCAGCCAAGATGCAGGGGCGATGATCTCCTACGAGCAGTACTTC. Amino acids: CASSQDAGAMISYEQYF.

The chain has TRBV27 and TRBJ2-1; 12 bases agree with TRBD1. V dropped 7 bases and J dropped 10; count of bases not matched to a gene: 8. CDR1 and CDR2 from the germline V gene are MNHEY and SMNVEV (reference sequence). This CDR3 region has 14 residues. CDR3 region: CASKTGQGAQEQFF. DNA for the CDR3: TGTGCCAGCAAGACGGGACAGGGGGCACAGGAGCAGTTCTTC.

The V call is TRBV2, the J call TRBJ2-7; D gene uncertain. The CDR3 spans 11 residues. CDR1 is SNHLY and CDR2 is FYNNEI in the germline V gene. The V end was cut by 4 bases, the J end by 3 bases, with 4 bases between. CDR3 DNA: TGTGCCAGCAGTGGGTTCTACGAGCAGTACTTC. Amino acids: CASSGFYEQYF.

CDR3 DNA sequence: TGTGCCAGCAGCTCCCGGAGCTCTGGGGCCAACGTCCTGACTTTC. This translates into CASSSRSSGANVLTF. This rearrangement joins TRBV5-6 to TRBJ2-6; D is uncertain. Germline V gene lookup returns CDR1 SGHDT and CDR2 YYEEEE. V gave up 3 bases and J gave up 0 bases, with 7 bases separating them. The CDR3 loop spans 15 amino acids.

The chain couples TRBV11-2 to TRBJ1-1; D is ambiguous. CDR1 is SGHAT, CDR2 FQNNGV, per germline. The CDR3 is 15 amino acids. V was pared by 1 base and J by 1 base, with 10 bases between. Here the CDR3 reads CASSLGQDTNTEAFF. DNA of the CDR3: TGTGCCAGCAGCTTAGGGCAAGACACGAACACTGAAGCTTTCTTT.

The CDR3 protein is CASSRPNSPLHF. As DNA, the CDR3 is TGTGCCAGCAGTAGGCCTAATTCACCCCTCCACTTT. The J gene is TRBJ1-6, the V gene TRBV6-2 or TRBV6-3; D unclear. This CDR3 is built from 12 residues. Trimming cost V 5 bases and J 6 bases, with 5 bases left between them. The germline gives CDR1 MNHEY, CDR2 SVGEGT.

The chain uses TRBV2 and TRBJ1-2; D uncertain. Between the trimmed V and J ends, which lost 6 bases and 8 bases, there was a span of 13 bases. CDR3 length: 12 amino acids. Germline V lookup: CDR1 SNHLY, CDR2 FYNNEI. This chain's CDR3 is CASSAPQEGYTF. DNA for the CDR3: TGTGCCAGCAGCGCCCCGCAAGAGGGCTACACCTTC.

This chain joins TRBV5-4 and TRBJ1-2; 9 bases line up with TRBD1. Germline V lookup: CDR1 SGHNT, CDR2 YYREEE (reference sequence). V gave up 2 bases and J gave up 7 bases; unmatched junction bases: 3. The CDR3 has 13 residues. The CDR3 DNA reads TGTGCCAGCAGCTTACAGGGGGCGGGTGGCTACACCTTC. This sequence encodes CASSLQGAGGYTF. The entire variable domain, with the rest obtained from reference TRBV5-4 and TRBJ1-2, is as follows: ETGVTQSPTHLIKTRGQQVTLRCSSQSGHNTVSWYQQALGQGPQFIFQYYREEENGRGNFPPRFSGLQFPNYSSELNVNALELDDSALYLCASSLQGAGGYTFGSGTRLTVV.

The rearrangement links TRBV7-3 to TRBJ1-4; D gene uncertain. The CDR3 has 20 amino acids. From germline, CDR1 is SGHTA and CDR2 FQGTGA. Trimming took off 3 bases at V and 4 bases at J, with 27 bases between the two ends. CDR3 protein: CASSFRPRPRAESYNEKLFF. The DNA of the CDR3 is TGTGCCAGCAGCTTCCGCCCCCGTCCTAGAGCCGAGTCTTATAATGAAAAACTGTTTTTT.